Reported below is one T cell receptor beta chain. The sample belongs to a study of T cell repertoires in cytomegalovirus infection. TCRdb used MiXCR to reprocess the reads, holding one entry per CDR3 protein. The table records 500,000 or so distinct CDR3 sequences, approximately 16% of them present only once. Germline trimming cut 1 base from V and 4 bases from J; bases unmatched to any gene: 2. The CDR3 has 15 amino acids. Germline CDR1 and CDR2: KGHSH and LQKENI. The chain is built from TRBV18 and TRBJ1-3; the match to TRBD1 covers 9 bases. This TCR came from a human donor in good health (CMV status not recorded). Some clones in this sample may be carry-over from other donors' samples. Specimen: CD8+ T cells from PBMCs. The CDR3 DNA reads TGTGCCAGCTCACCACGGGGACAGGGAGGAAACACCATATATTTT. As protein: CASSPRGQGGNTIYF.